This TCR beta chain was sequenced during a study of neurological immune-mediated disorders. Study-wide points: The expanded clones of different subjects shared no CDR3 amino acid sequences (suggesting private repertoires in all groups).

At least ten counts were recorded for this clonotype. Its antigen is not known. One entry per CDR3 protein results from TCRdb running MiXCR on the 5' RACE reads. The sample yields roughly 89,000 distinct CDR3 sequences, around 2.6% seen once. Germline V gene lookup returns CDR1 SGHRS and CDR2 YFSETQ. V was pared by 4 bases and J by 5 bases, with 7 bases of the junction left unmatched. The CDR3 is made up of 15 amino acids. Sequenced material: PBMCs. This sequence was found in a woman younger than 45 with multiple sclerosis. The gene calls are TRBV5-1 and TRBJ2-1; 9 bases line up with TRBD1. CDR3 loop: CASSTRTGADNEQFF. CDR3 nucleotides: TGCGCCAGCAGCACAAGGACAGGGGCCGACAATGAGCAGTTCTTC.